This paragraph covers one T cell receptor (beta chain) sequence. Measured with immunoSEQ multiplex PCR; TCRdb has only the in-frame clones, and not every one. This sample has approximately 52,000 clones, with approximately 86% found just once. The data are from a study of blood T cell repertoires in COVID-19. About the research overall: COVID-19 samples from acute and convalescent phases originated in the United States, Italy and Spain. PBMCs, B-cell-depleted T cells, or T cells were the source of the cDNA or gDNA that made up the material.

CDR3 length: 19 residues. This TCR derives from a man aged 55 to 70 with acute or convalescent COVID-19. This chain links TRBV21-1 with TRBJ1-4. TRBV21-1 is flagged as a pseudogene. The specimen sequenced was peripheral blood. CDR3 amino acids: CASSRGNRTGLLGSEKLFF. In DNA, the CDR3 is TGTGCCAGCAGCAGGGGGAACCGTACGGGACTCCTAGGAAGTGAAAAACTGTTTTTT.